A selection of T cell receptor beta chains follows, all from one sample in a study of blood T cell repertoires in COVID-19. Measured with immunoSEQ multiplex PCR; TCRdb has only the in-frame clones, and not every one. Of 250,000 or so clones in the sample, roughly 80% are singletons; the top ten hold around 3.4%. The sequenced sample consisted of peripheral blood. These receptors originate from a woman aged 18-30 years with acute or convalescent COVID-19. Both conserved end residues are part of each CDR3. Fields, in order: V gene, J gene, CDR3 protein.

>TRBV19|TRBJ1-1
CASSPTESNTEAFF
>TRBV11-2|TRBJ2-2
CASSLEQGAGELFF
>TRBV10-2|TRBJ1-5
CATLPTGGPDQPQHF
>TRBV28|TRBJ2-7
CASSLTPLGQEQYF
>TRBV5-1|TRBJ2-1
CASSIPTAAIF
>TRBV19|TRBJ2-3
CASTAGRNTDTQYF
>TRBV3-1/TRBV3-2|TRBJ2-1
CASSQEAGVWSSEQFF
>TRBV2|TRBJ2-5
CASADRDWAQYF
>TRBV12-3/TRBV12-4|TRBJ2-5
CASSQQGDETQYF
>TRBV5-5|TRBJ1-2
CASSLDGGIISNYGYTF
>TRBV5-1|TRBJ1-1
CASSPTESLNTEAFF
>TRBV28|TRBJ1-2
CTSSLYRWGGGNYGYTF
>TRBV5-1|TRBJ2-7
CASSSGQLYEQYF
>TRBV7-2|TRBJ2-7
CASSSAPQGRLHEQYF
>TRBV27|TRBJ1-1
CASFQGFRAFF